This T cell receptor beta chain was documented in a study of blood T cell repertoires in COVID-19. Data came from immunoSEQ multiplex PCR; TCRdb stores just in-frame clones and leaves some out. The sample includes a few hundred thousand clones, about nine tenths of them seen just once. This CDR3 is 13 amino acids long. V shed 5 bases and J 8 bases; nucleotides not matched to a gene: 5. Germline loops: CDR1 SGDLS, CDR2 YYNGEE. This clonotype originated in a human donor in a cohort exposed to, infected with or recovered from COVID-19 (not recorded which). The donor label of this sample is uncertain. The chain has TRBV9 and TRBJ1-2; 11 bases are a match to TRBD1. Sequencing was performed on PBMCs or T cells enriched from blood (not recorded which). The CDR3 sequence is CASRRTGGGGYTF. CDR3 bases: TGTGCCAGCAGAAGGACAGGGGGCGGCGGCTACACCTTC.